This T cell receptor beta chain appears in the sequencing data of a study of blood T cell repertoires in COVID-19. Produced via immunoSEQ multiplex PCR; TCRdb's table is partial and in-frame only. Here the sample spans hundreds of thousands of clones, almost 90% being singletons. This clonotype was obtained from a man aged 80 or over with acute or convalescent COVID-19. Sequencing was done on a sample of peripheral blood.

The CDR3 DNA follows: TGTGCCAGCTCGTGGGACAGGGGTAGAGATACGCAGTATTTT. It specifies CASSWDRGRDTQYF. The chain joins TRBV18 to TRBJ2-3; 10 bases are a match to TRBD1. The CDR3 has 14 amino acids. Unmatched junction bases numbered 5, after V lost 6 bases and J lost 5 bases. In germline, CDR1 is KGHSH, CDR2 LQKENI.